The 27 T cell receptor beta chains below were found in one sample sequenced in a study of shared clonotypes between healthy human individuals. The protocol was immunoSEQ multiplex PCR, while the TCRdb copy is restricted to in-frame clones and leaves out a portion. The sample holds 2 million to 2.5 million clones; approximately 93% are singletons and the top ten take more than 0.35%. Specimen: naive CD4+ T cells from PBMCs. The subset denotes: CD45RA+ positively selected. Receptors were obtained from a man between 18 and 29 years old in good health. Some clones in this sample may be carry-over from other donors' samples.

The chain combines TRBV19 with TRBJ2-7; D call uncertain. The CDR3 length is 15 residues. V shed 0 bases and J shed 4 bases, with 13 bases lying between them. CDR1 and CDR2 from the germline V gene are LNHDA and SQIVND (reference sequence). Written as DNA, the CDR3 is TGTGCCAGTAGTATAGACTGGTTTCGGTCGTACGAGCAGTACTTC. Encoded protein: CASSIDWFRSYEQYF. Filled out from reference TRBV19 and TRBJ2-7, the complete variable domain reads DGGITQSPKYLFRKEGQNVTLSCEQNLNHDAMYWYRQDPGQGLRLIYYSQIVNDFQKGDIAEGYSVSREKKESFPLTVTSAQKNPTAFYLCASSIDWFRSYEQYFGPGTRLTVT.

The chain recombines TRBV6-5 with TRBJ2-2, with D possibly being TRBD2 (5 bases). Germline-derived CDR1 and CDR2 are MNHEY and SVGAGI. V was clipped by 5 bases and J by 6 bases, with 10 bases between them. The CDR3 spans 13 residues. The CDR3: CASSQRDSGELFF. The CDR3 DNA follows: TGTGCCAGCAGTCAGAGGGATTCCGGGGAGCTGTTTTTT.

The V and J genes are TRBV11-2 and TRBJ2-1, with D possibly TRBD2 on 5 matching bases. This CDR3 comprises 18 residues. Germline values: CDR1 SGHAT, CDR2 FQNNGV. V dropped 4 bases and J dropped 8 bases, with 27 bases sitting between them. The CDR3 region has the DNA TGTGCCAGCAGCTACTTCCCGGCGTGGGAGAAGGAGCCTGATGAGCAGTTCTTC. Encoded protein: CASSYFPAWEKEPDEQFF.

V gene TRBV7-6 combines with J gene TRBJ2-5; tentatively, D is TRBD2 (6 bases). The germline CDR1 and CDR2 sequences are SGHVS and FNYEAQ. V lost 2 bases, J lost 4 bases, and 29 bases lay in between. This CDR3 comprises 20 residues. CDR3 residues: CASSLLRLGGPTQERETQYF. CDR3 DNA sequence: TGTGCCAGCAGCTTACTTCGTCTAGGAGGGCCGACTCAGGAAAGAGAGACCCAGTACTTC. The entire variable domain, with the rest obtained from reference TRBV7-6 and TRBJ2-5, is as follows: GAGVSQSPRYKVTKRGQDVALRCDPISGHVSLYWYRQALGQGPEFLTYFNYEAQQDKSGLPNDRFSAERPEGSISTLTIQRTEQRDSAMYRCASSLLRLGGPTQERETQYFGPGTRLLVL.

The chain carries TRBV18 and TRBJ1-3; 9 bases agree with TRBD1. J was trimmed by 8 bases and V by 5 bases; bases with no gene match: 13. The CDR3 is 16 amino acids. Germline-derived CDR1 and CDR2 are KGHSH and LQKENI. The CDR3 region has the DNA TGTGCCAGCTCATCGCTACCGGGACAGGGTGCCTACACCATATATTTT. This translates into CASSSLPGQGAYTIYF.

The genes are TRBV27 and TRBJ2-3; TRBD2 aligns across 11 bases. Germline CDR1 is MNHEY and CDR2 is SMNVEV (reference sequence). This CDR3 comprises 17 residues. V was pared by 6 bases and J by 5 bases, with 13 bases of the junction left unmatched. CDR3 amino acids: CASRAGGSGRAGDTQYF. The DNA for the CDR3 is TGTGCCAGCAGGGCCGGGGGTAGCGGGAGGGCCGGAGATACGCAGTATTTT.

About this clone itself: The same CDR3 can be traced to other DNA sequences in this sample. V usage is TRBV5-5 and J usage is TRBJ2-7; D ambiguous. CDR1 is SGHKS, CDR2 YYEKEE, per germline (reference sequence). The CDR3 is made up of 15 amino acids. V was shortened by 0 bases and J by 0 bases, with 10 bases between the two germline ends. The CDR3, as DNA: TGTGCCAGCAGCTTGGCCGGTAGCAGCTCCTACGAGCAGTACTTC. Encoded protein: CASSLAGSSSYEQYF.

This clone was counted once. CDR3 sequence reads: CASSFLAGGPDTQYF. The CDR3 nucleotides read TGTGCCAGCAGCTTCCTAGCGGGAGGGCCCGATACGCAGTATTTT. The chain uses TRBV7-3 and TRBJ2-3; 12 nucleotides agree with TRBD2. The trim removed 3 bases at V and 6 bases at J, leaving 4 bases unmatched. CDR3 size: 15 residues. CDR1 SGHTA and CDR2 FQGTGA come from the germline V gene.

The rearrangement links TRBV18 to TRBJ2-3; a weak D match, TRBD1 (6 bases). The ends were cut back, 3 bases at V and 2 bases at J, with 9 bases in the middle. CDR3 length: 14 amino acids. Germline V CDR1 and CDR2: KGHSH, LQKENI. CDR3 sequence reads: CASSPDRTTDTQYF. CDR3 in DNA: TGTGCCAGCTCACCCGACAGGACCACAGATACGCAGTATTTT.

Comments on this clone: Other DNA sequences of this sample code for an identical CDR3. The chain employs TRBV18 and TRBJ2-7; 9 nucleotides agree with TRBD2. V lost 4 bases to trimming and J lost 3 bases; unmatched junction nucleotides: 1. Germline V lookup: CDR1 KGHSH, CDR2 LQKENI. The CDR3 has 13 residues. The CDR3 region is CASSQTSGYEQYF. CDR3 DNA: TGTGCCAGCTCACAGACTAGCGGCTACGAGCAGTACTTC.

To note about this clone: The same CDR3 also results from other DNA sequences found in this sample. V is TRBV7-9 and J is TRBJ2-7; D gene uncertain. The CDR3 runs to 13 residues. Germline CDR1 and CDR2: SEHNR and FQNEAQ (reference sequence). V lost 5 bases, J lost 6 bases, and 14 bases lay in between. CDR3 DNA: TGTGCCAGCAGCCCTACGGTGGGTGGCGAGCAGTACTTC. Translated: CASSPTVGGEQYF. Supplemented by reference TRBV7-9 and TRBJ2-7, the full variable domain reads DTGVSQNPRHKITKRGQNVTFRCDPISEHNRLYWYRQTLGQGPEFLTYFQNEAQLEKSRLLSDRFSAERPKGSFSTLEIQRTEQGDSAMYLCASSPTVGGEQYFGPGTRLTVT.

This chain uses TRBV4-3 with TRBJ1-2; 8 bases line up with TRBD1. The CDR3 extends over 14 amino acids. Germline V gene data show CDR1 as LGHNA and CDR2 as YSLEER. V was pared by 1 base and J by 4 bases, with 2 bases of the junction left unmatched. The CDR3 coding sequence is TGCGCCAGCAGCCAAGCGGGACAGGCCTATGGCTACACCTTC. This codes for CASSQAGQAYGYTF.

A note on this clone: Other DNA sequences in this sample translate to the same CDR3. This chain connects TRBV18 to TRBJ1-2; D is ambiguous. Per germline, CDR1 KGHSH and CDR2 LQKENI. With 3 bases removed from V and 6 bases from J, the gap between germline ends came to 8 bases. This CDR3 has 12 residues. This CDR3 is CASSPRGDGYTF. CDR3 coding DNA: TGTGCCAGCTCACCCCGGGGAGATGGCTACACCTTC. The full variable domain, in which reference TRBV18 and TRBJ1-2 provide the parts outside the CDR3, is NAGVMQNPRHLVRRRGQEARLRCSPMKGHSHVYWYRQLPEEGLKFMVYLQKENIIDESGMPKERFSAEFPKEGPSILRIQQVVRGDSAAYFCASSPRGDGYTFGSGTRLTVV.

Remarks on this clone: The same CDR3 also results from other DNA sequences found in this sample. The chain uses TRBV5-1 and TRBJ1-1; D not resolved. V lost 2 bases and J lost 1, with 6 bases in between. The CDR3 loop spans 13 amino acids. CDR1 and CDR2 from the germline V gene are SGHRS and YFSETQ. Here the CDR3 DNA reads TGCGCCAGCAGCTTTATAGCGAACACTGAAGCTTTCTTT. This sequence encodes CASSFIANTEAFF.

V is TRBV9 and J is TRBJ2-7; 10 bases are shared with TRBD2. V lost 3 bases to trimming and J lost 1 base; unmatched junction nucleotides: 4. From germline, CDR1 is SGDLS and CDR2 YYNGEE. There are 15 residues in the CDR3. The CDR3 loop is CASSAAGLASYEQYF. The CDR3 coding sequence is TGTGCCAGCAGCGCCGCGGGACTAGCGTCCTACGAGCAGTACTTC. The complete variable domain, with remaining parts taken from reference TRBV9 and TRBJ2-7, reads DSGVTQTPKHLITATGQRVTLRCSPRSGDLSVYWYQQSLDQGLQFLIQYYNGEERAKGNILERFSAQQFPDLHSELNLSSLELGDSALYFCASSAAGLASYEQYFGPGTRLTVT.

The chain has TRBV4-3 and TRBJ2-3; D call uncertain. CDR1 is LGHNA and CDR2 is YSLEER in the germline V gene. This CDR3 is 15 amino acids long. Trimming took off 0 bases at V and 4 bases at J, with 11 bases between the two ends. The CDR3 sequence: CASSQDRVLADTQYF. The DNA of the CDR3 is TGCGCCAGCAGCCAAGATCGGGTACTGGCAGATACGCAGTATTTT.

The chain couples TRBV6-4 to TRBJ2-5; no clear D gene. Germline V gives CDR1 MRHNA, CDR2 SNTAGT. The CDR3 extends over 13 amino acids. The V end was cut by 6 bases, the J end by 5 bases, with 13 bases between. CDR3 region: CASSVGPRETQYF. The CDR3 DNA sequence: TGTGCCAGCAGCGTAGGACCTAGGGAGACCCAGTACTTC.

The genes are TRBV6-5 and TRBJ2-5; D may match TRBD1 or TRBD2 (5 bases each). From germline, CDR1 is MNHEY and CDR2 SVGAGI. V lost 5 bases, J lost 1 base, and 14 bases lay in between. This CDR3 has 15 residues. CDR3: CASSGPGARQETQYF. DNA for the CDR3: TGTGCCAGCAGTGGACCCGGGGCTCGCCAAGAGACCCAGTACTTC.

The V and J genes are TRBV6-6 and TRBJ1-1; D might be TRBD1 (5 bases). Germline V gene data show CDR1 as MNHNY and CDR2 as SVGAGI (reference sequence). The V end lost 9 bases, the J end lost 7 bases, and 15 bases lay between the germline ends. There are 12 residues in the CDR3. The CDR3 DNA is TGTGCCAGTACGGGACTCTCCAATGAAGCTTTCTTT. It yields the protein CASTGLSNEAFF.

The V call is TRBV10-3, the J call TRBJ2-2; 11 bases align to TRBD2. Germline lookup yields CDR1 ENHRY and CDR2 SYGVKD. The CDR3 extends over 18 amino acids. V lost 4 bases to trimming and J lost 0 bases; unmatched junction nucleotides: 7. CDR3 sequence (DNA): TGTGCCATCAGTGGGCTAGCGGGAGGAAGGGCGAACACCGGGGAGCTGTTTTTT. Protein product: CAISGLAGGRANTGELFF.

The chain carries TRBV27 and TRBJ1-5; TRBD1 is a possible D gene (5 bases). CDR3 size: 19 residues. The germline CDR1 and CDR2 sequences are MNHEY and SMNVEV (reference sequence). V was shortened by 5 bases and J by 2 bases, with 25 bases between the two germline ends. DNA of the CDR3: TGTGCCAGCAGTCCCACTCAGGGTTTTCGTTTGTTAGGCAATCAGCCCCAGCATTTT. Protein sequence: CASSPTQGFRLLGNQPQHF.

CDR3 sequence reads: CASKLALSSRELFF. In nucleotides, the CDR3 is TGTGCCAGCAAGCTTGCCCTCTCGAGTCGGGAGCTGTTTTTT. The gene calls are TRBV6-4 and TRBJ2-2; no clear D gene. Trimming pared 7 bases from V and 9 bases from J, leaving 18 bases between. The V gene's germline CDR1 is MRHNA and CDR2 SNTAGT. This CDR3 is built from 14 residues.

The genes are TRBV6-1 and TRBJ2-1; 10 nucleotides agree with TRBD1. There are 13 residues in the CDR3. Germline loops: CDR1 MNHNS, CDR2 SASEGT. V lost 6 bases and J lost 9; bases outside the gene matches: 5. The CDR3 DNA follows: TGTGCCAGCAGGGGACAGGGGTTCGGTGAGCAGTTCTTC. Protein product: CASRGQGFGEQFF.

The gene calls are TRBV19 and TRBJ2-7; D is ambiguous. V was pared by 4 bases and J by 3 bases, with 19 bases between. The CDR3 length is 16 residues. In germline, CDR1 is LNHDA, CDR2 SQIVND (reference sequence). CDR3 nucleotide sequence: TGTGCCAGTAGTAATTGGGCCCTCAAAAGGAGCTACGAGCAGTACTTC. The encoded protein is CASSNWALKRSYEQYF.

The V gene is TRBV19, the J gene TRBJ1-5; TRBD1 aligns across 9 bases. The CDR3 is made up of 14 amino acids. Germline assignment: CDR1 LNHDA and CDR2 SQIVND (reference sequence). V gave up 9 bases and J gave up 11 bases; unmatched junction bases: 14. CDR3 coding DNA: TGTGCCAGCAAGGGACAGGGATCTCTATTGGCCCAGCATTTT. Translated, it gives CASKGQGSLLAQHF. The whole variable domain, remainder taken from reference TRBV19 and TRBJ1-5, is DGGITQSPKYLFRKEGQNVTLSCEQNLNHDAMYWYRQDPGQGLRLIYYSQIVNDFQKGDIAEGYSVSREKKESFPLTVTSAQKNPTAFYLCASKGQGSLLAQHFGDGTRLSIL.

The chain carries TRBV6-1 and TRBJ1-2; no firm D call. The CDR3 is 11 residues long. V was pared by 10 bases and J by 5 bases, with 11 bases between. The germline V gene has CDR1 MNHNS and CDR2 SASEGT. CDR3 bases: TGTGCCACGGACGGGGTGTATGGCTACACCTTC. Translation gives CATDGVYGYTF.

The rearrangement links TRBV7-2 to TRBJ1-3, with a weak D call TRBD1 (5 bases). Germline CDR1 is SGHTA and CDR2 is FQGNSA. This CDR3 has 15 residues. Trimming removed 1 base from V and 2 bases from J, with 9 bases in between. The CDR3 nucleotides are TGTGCCAGCAGCTTAGATCGGACAACTGGAAACACCATATATTTT. Encoded protein: CASSLDRTTGNTIYF.